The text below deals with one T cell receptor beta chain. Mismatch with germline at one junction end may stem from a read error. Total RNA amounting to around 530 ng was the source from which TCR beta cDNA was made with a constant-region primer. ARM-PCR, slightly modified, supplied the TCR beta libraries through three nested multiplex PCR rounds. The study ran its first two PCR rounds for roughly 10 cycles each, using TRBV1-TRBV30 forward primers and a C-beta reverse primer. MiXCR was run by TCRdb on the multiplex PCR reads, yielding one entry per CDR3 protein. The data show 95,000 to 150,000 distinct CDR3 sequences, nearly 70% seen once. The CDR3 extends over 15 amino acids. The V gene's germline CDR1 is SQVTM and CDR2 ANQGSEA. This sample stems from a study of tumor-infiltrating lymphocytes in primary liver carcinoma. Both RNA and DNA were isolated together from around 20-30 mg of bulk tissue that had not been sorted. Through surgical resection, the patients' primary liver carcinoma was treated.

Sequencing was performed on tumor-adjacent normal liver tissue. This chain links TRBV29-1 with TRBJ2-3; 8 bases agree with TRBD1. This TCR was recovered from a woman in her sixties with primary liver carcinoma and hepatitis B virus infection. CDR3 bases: TGCAGCGTTGGGAGGCAGGGGGCAGGCACAGATACACAGTATTTT. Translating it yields CSVGRQGAGTDTQYF.